In this sample, the clone carrying this TCR beta chain turned up a few times. The antigen is unknown. Method: immunoSEQ multiplex PCR; TCRdb's copy keeps in-frame clones and lacks some. This table has some 90,000 clones, about 88% appearing once. The sample is drawn from a study of T cell responses to AZD1222 COVID-19 vaccine. The wider study: Some second doses came at about 4 weeks and others at about 12 weeks; these were pooled. Regarding the study as a whole: The peak T cell response came first, and repertoires were sampled only after it. Reports indicate that nearly half of spike-specific TCRs are directed at unmutated variant regions. Only 5 or 6 individuals given AZD1222 were seropositive at baseline.

Sequenced material: peripheral blood, taken on day 0 of AZD1222 vaccination. This receptor was taken from an adult in good health.

For the CDR3, the DNA is TGTGCCAGCAGTCCTCGCGCGACCAACTCCTACGAGCAGTACTTC. It codes for CASSPRATNSYEQYF. This chain joins TRBV2 and TRBJ2-7; D gene ambiguous. V dropped 5 bases and J dropped 0 bases, with 14 bases sitting between them. The germline gives CDR1 SNHLY, CDR2 FYNNEI. The CDR3 length is 15 residues.